This entry lists 16 T cell receptor beta chains sequenced from one sample in a study of blood T cell repertoires in COVID-19. Produced via immunoSEQ multiplex PCR; TCRdb's table is partial and in-frame only. The repertoire holds 100,000 to 150,000 clones, with 82% as singletons. Specimen: peripheral blood. Receptors were obtained from a woman between 65 and 79 years old with acute or convalescent COVID-19.

The V call is TRBV9, the J call TRBJ2-6, with D maybe TRBD1 (5 bases). Trimming left V 0 bases short and J 0 bases short, with 16 bases between. Germline CDR1 is SGDLS and CDR2 is YYNGEE. The CDR3 has 19 amino acids. This chain's CDR3 is CASSVVGALISSGANVLTF. For the CDR3, the DNA is TGTGCCAGCAGCGTAGTAGGGGCGCTAATCAGCTCTGGGGCCAACGTCCTGACTTTC. The whole variable domain, filled in from reference TRBV9 and TRBJ2-6, reads DSGVTQTPKHLITATGQRVTLRCSPRSGDLSVYWYQQSLDQGLQFLIQYYNGEERAKGNILERFSAQQFPDLHSELNLSSLELGDSALYFCASSVVGALISSGANVLTFGAGSRLTVL.

The chain links TRBV11-3 to TRBJ1-1; no definite D call. The CDR3 runs to 15 residues. Trimming took off 1 base at V and 0 bases at J, with 9 bases between the two ends. Germline V gene lookup returns CDR1 SGHNT and CDR2 YENEEA. The CDR3 is CASSLGGIMNTEAFF. The CDR3 DNA reads as TGTGCCAGCAGCTTAGGCGGGATCATGAACACTGAAGCTTTCTTT. The variable domain in full, completed from reference TRBV11-3 and TRBJ1-1, reads EAGVVQSPRYKIIEKKQPVAFWCNPISGHNTLYWYLQNLGQGPELLIRYENEEAVDDSQLPKDRFSAERLKGVDSTLKIQPAELGDSAVYLCASSLGGIMNTEAFFGQGTRLTVV.

V and J are TRBV24-1 and TRBJ2-7; no definite D call. Germline V gene data show CDR1 as KGHDR and CDR2 as SFDVKD. Trimming cost V 4 bases and J 3 bases, with 15 bases left between them. The CDR3 consists of 15 residues. The CDR3 nucleotides read TGTGCCACCAGTGAGGGCAGTAAGTGGAACTACGAGCAGTACTTC. Translating gives CATSEGSKWNYEQYF.

V is TRBV19 and J is TRBJ1-5; TRBD1 matches 7 bases. V shed 3 bases, J shed 0 bases, and the junction held 11 bases outside the gene matches. The CDR3 length is 18 residues. CDR1 and CDR2 (germline): LNHDA, SQIVND (reference sequence). CDR3 DNA: TGTGCCAGTAGTATGGTCCACCGGGACAGATTTAGCAATCAGCCCCAGCATTTT. Amino acid sequence: CASSMVHRDRFSNQPQHF. The whole variable domain, remainder taken from reference TRBV19 and TRBJ1-5, is DGGITQSPKYLFRKEGQNVTLSCEQNLNHDAMYWYRQDPGQGLRLIYYSQIVNDFQKGDIAEGYSVSREKKESFPLTVTSAQKNPTAFYLCASSMVHRDRFSNQPQHFGDGTRLSIL.

The table lists this clone with a few counts. The chain recombines TRBV29-1 with TRBJ1-2; 11 bases fit TRBD1. After removal of 4 bases from V and 4 bases from J, the junction contained 5 bases not matched to a gene. Germline CDR1 reads SQVTM; CDR2 reads ANQGSEA. CDR3 length: 14 residues. In DNA form, the CDR3 reads TGCAGCGTTGGGACCGGGACAGGGGGCTATGGCTACACCTTC. Protein: CSVGTGTGGYGYTF.

The chain combines TRBV3-1 (or the pseudogene TRBV3-2) with TRBJ2-6, with TRBD1 matching over 8 bases. V was pared by 4 bases and J by 2 bases, with 10 bases of the junction left unmatched. Looked up from germline, CDR1 is LGHDT and CDR2 is YNNKEL (reference sequence). CDR3 length equals 18 residues. The CDR3 loop is CASSPRTGLGTGANVLTF. Here the CDR3 DNA reads TGTGCCAGCAGCCCACGGACAGGGCTCGGCACTGGGGCCAACGTCCTGACTTTC.

The V and J genes are TRBV19 and TRBJ1-3; perhaps TRBD1 as D (5 bases). V was cut by 3 bases and J by 0 bases, with 9 bases left in between. The germline V gene has CDR1 LNHDA and CDR2 SQIVND (reference sequence). CDR3 length: 15 residues. The DNA for the CDR3 is TGTGCCAGTAGTATTGGGAGGGGCTCTGGAAACACCATATATTTT. Translating it yields CASSIGRGSGNTIYF.

J is TRBJ1-1 and V is TRBV5-1; D perhaps matches TRBD1 (5 bases). The CDR3 consists of 17 residues. V lost 0 bases and J 3 bases, leaving 18 bases between the germline ends. CDR1 is SGHRS and CDR2 is YFSETQ in the germline V gene. Written as DNA, the CDR3 is TGCGCCAGCAGCTTGGAGCCAGGGTCGGTCCGTCACACTGAAGCTTTCTTT. Translation: CASSLEPGSVRHTEAFF.

The sample holds one count of this clone. The chain combines TRBV18 with TRBJ1-1; D is unresolved. The CDR3 loop spans 11 amino acids. Germline values: CDR1 KGHSH, CDR2 LQKENI. Deletions cut 1 base from V and 8 bases from J, with 5 bases between. Here the CDR3 reads CASSPLGEAFF. The CDR3 DNA sequence: TGTGCCAGCTCACCACTCGGGGAAGCTTTCTTT.

The CDR3 nucleotides read TGTGCCAGCAGCCCCGGGGGAGCAGAGACCCAGTACTTC. Residues: CASSPGGAETQYF. The rearrangement joins TRBV12-3 or TRBV12-4 to TRBJ2-5, with a weak D call TRBD2 (6 bases). Trimming shortened V by 6 bases and J by 4 bases, and 12 bases separated the two germline ends. This CDR3 is 13 amino acids long.

J is TRBJ1-1 and V is TRBV11-3; D is uncertain. This CDR3 spans 13 amino acids. Germline CDR1 and CDR2: SGHNT and YENEEA. V was cut by 7 bases and J by 2 bases, with 11 bases left in between. The CDR3 region is CASTLGENTEAFF. Written as DNA, the CDR3 is TGTGCCAGCACCCTAGGTGAAAACACTGAAGCTTTCTTT.

The gene calls are TRBV6-5 and TRBJ2-1; D is perhaps TRBD2 (5 bases). The germline V gene encodes CDR1 MNHEY and CDR2 SVGAGI. The V gene lost 2 bases and the J gene lost 5 bases, with 16 bases spanning the gap. CDR3 length: 16 residues. CDR3 sequence reads: CASSYELARVNNEQFF. In nucleotides, the CDR3 is TGTGCCAGCAGTTACGAGCTAGCCCGCGTTAACAATGAGCAGTTCTTC.

This clone was seen just once. This chain connects TRBV6-6 to TRBJ2-2; 9 bases agree with TRBD1. There are 15 residues in the CDR3. Trimming at V came to 5 bases and at J to 7 bases, leaving 8 bases not matched to a gene. Germline V CDR1 and CDR2: MNHNY, SVGAGI (reference sequence). The CDR3 DNA follows: TGTGCCAGCAGTCCGGGACAGGGTTCCGGCGGGGAGCTGTTTTTT. Translated, it gives CASSPGQGSGGELFF.

The chain carries TRBV9 and TRBJ2-2; 10 positions match TRBD2. Germline V CDR1 and CDR2: SGDLS, YYNGEE. Germline trimming cut 3 bases from V and 3 bases from J; bases unmatched to any gene: 5. This CDR3 region has 16 residues. CDR3 sequence (DNA): TGTGCCAGCAGCGCCGGGGGACTAGCGCACACCGGGGAGCTGTTTTTT. Its translation is CASSAGGLAHTGELFF.

In the case of this clone: Within the sample, other DNA sequences also encode this same CDR3. This chain links TRBV5-6 with TRBJ1-3, with TRBD1 as a possible D gene (6 bases). The length of the CDR3 is 15 residues. Germline CDR1 reads SGHDT; CDR2 reads YYEEEE. Trimming stripped 4 bases from V and 0 bases from J, with 11 bases between. The CDR3 loop is CASSPPTGSGNTIYF. In DNA form, the CDR3 reads TGTGCCAGCAGCCCCCCGACAGGCTCTGGAAACACCATATATTTT.

The V call is TRBV9, the J call TRBJ2-4; TRBD2 matches 7 bases. Germline trimming cut 3 bases from V and 0 bases from J; bases unmatched to any gene: 6. Germline CDR1 SGDLS, CDR2 YYNGEE. The CDR3 sequence is 16 residues long. The CDR3 loop reads CASSGGGKLAKNIQYF. CDR3 DNA: TGTGCCAGCAGCGGGGGAGGGAAATTAGCCAAAAACATTCAGTACTTC. The whole variable domain, remainder taken from reference TRBV9 and TRBJ2-4, is DSGVTQTPKHLITATGQRVTLRCSPRSGDLSVYWYQQSLDQGLQFLIQYYNGEERAKGNILERFSAQQFPDLHSELNLSSLELGDSALYFCASSGGGKLAKNIQYFGAGTRLSVL.